Many counts were recorded for the clone carrying this TCR beta chain. What it binds is not known. Germline assignment: CDR1 SGHRS and CDR2 YFSETQ. Trimming shortened V by 0 bases and J by 2 bases, and 18 bases separated the two germline ends. The CDR3 loop spans 17 amino acids. Template material for amplifying TCR beta CDR3 regions consisted of RNA transcripts. Primed by the HTBI set, a first-round RT-PCR was run on the TCR CDR3. TCRdb used MiXCR to reprocess the multiplex PCR reads, holding one entry per CDR3 protein. The sample carries under 40,000 distinct CDR3 sequences, around 53% recorded once. This sample was taken from a study of T cells in Graves' hyperthyroidism and ophthalmopathy. Study-wide findings and caveats: A model of 13 V-J pairs discriminated ophthalmopathy from stable hyperthyroidism. Prediction of ophthalmopathy progression came a median roughly 7.1 months pre-onset.

Used for diagnoses were clinical symptoms, serum thyroxine and TRAb, thyroid ultrasound and orbital computed tomography. The rearrangement joins TRBV5-1 to TRBJ2-7; weak D call: TRBD1 (5 bases). The sequenced sample was blood. This TCR was recovered from a woman aged 40-49 years with Graves' ophthalmopathy. CDR3 region: CASSLGLDAGIAYEQYF. CDR3 DNA: TGCGCCAGCAGCTTGGGGTTAGATGCAGGGATCGCCTACGAGCAGTACTTC.